This entry lists 21 T cell receptor beta chains sequenced from one sample in a study of blood T cell repertoires in COVID-19 (TCRdb year 2020). The library was built by means of the immunoSEQ multiplex PCR assay. Sourced from immuneACCESS, this table was stored by TCRdb with only in-frame sequences that have V and J called. A share of the clones is absent; for the studies checked, an unresolved V gene accounts for under half, and the remainder has no known explanation. Counted in this sample were 450,000 or so clones; approximately 91% of them appeared once. Around 1.5% of the sample comes from the top ten. The sequenced sample consisted of peripheral blood. The receptor source for this set is a woman aged 40 to 49 with COVID-19, enrolled during active disease.

This clone was seen ten or more times. This chain joins TRBV9 and TRBJ2-1; no clear D gene. V was clipped by 3 bases and J by 10 bases, with 8 bases between them. The CDR3 extends over 11 amino acids. Germline lookup yields CDR1 SGDLS and CDR2 YYNGEE. The CDR3 spells CASSARREQFF. CDR3 DNA: TGTGCCAGCAGCGCCCGTCGGGAGCAGTTCTTC.

DNA of the CDR3: TGTGCCAGCGGGCGAACTCCCGGGACTAGCGGGAGGGATACGCAGTATTTT. It yields the protein CASGRTPGTSGRDTQYF. The chain combines TRBV28 with TRBJ2-3, with 15 positions matching TRBD2. The CDR3 is 17 amino acids. The germline V gene has CDR1 MDHEN and CDR2 SYDVKM. Unmatched junction bases numbered 12, after V lost 8 bases and J lost 6 bases.

The V and J genes are TRBV6-2 or TRBV6-3 and TRBJ2-3, with D unresolved. The CDR3 runs to 14 residues. The V gene's germline CDR1 is MNHEY and CDR2 SVGEGT. The ends were cut back, 4 bases at V and 2 bases at J, with 10 bases in the middle. The CDR3 loop reads CASSSGRNTDTQYF. In DNA, the CDR3 is TGTGCCAGCAGTTCAGGCAGGAACACAGATACGCAGTATTTT.

The chain uses TRBV27 and TRBJ2-7; TRBD1 agrees at 10 bases. Germline assignment: CDR1 MNHEY and CDR2 SMNVEV (reference sequence). The length of the CDR3 is 16 residues. The ends lost 3 bases at V and 0 bases at J; junction bases unmatched: 5. Here the CDR3 reads CASSFSGTGVSYEQYF. The DNA of the CDR3 is TGTGCCAGCAGTTTCTCCGGGACAGGGGTCTCCTACGAGCAGTACTTC.

This chain joins TRBV30 and TRBJ2-7; D gene uncertain. V lost 1 base, J lost 3 bases, and 7 bases lay in between. The CDR3 is made up of 12 amino acids. CDR1 is GTSNPN, CDR2 SVGIG, per germline (reference sequence). CDR3 region: CAWSALRYEQYF. CDR3 sequence (DNA): TGTGCCTGGAGTGCCCTACGCTACGAGCAGTACTTC.

A single count supports this clone. The gene calls are TRBV24-1 and TRBJ2-7; no firm D call. Germline V CDR1 and CDR2: KGHDR, SFDVKD. This CDR3 contains 14 residues. V was trimmed by 4 bases and J by 6 bases, leaving 15 bases between them. The CDR3 region has the DNA TGTGCCACCAGTGACCAGACCCGAACTACCGAGCAGTACTTC. Its protein product is CATSDQTRTTEQYF.

V and J are TRBV7-6 and TRBJ1-4, with TRBD1 matching 7 bases. Germline lookup yields CDR1 SGHVS and CDR2 FNYEAQ. This CDR3 spans 15 amino acids. After removal of 5 bases from V and 4 bases from J, the junction contained 7 bases not matched to a gene. The chain's CDR3 is CASSTGQDINEKLFF. DNA for the CDR3: TGTGCCAGCAGCACCGGACAGGATATTAATGAAAAACTGTTTTTT.

The genes are TRBV9 and TRBJ2-6, with 9 bases that match TRBD1. The CDR3 spans 16 residues. Germline lookup yields CDR1 SGDLS and CDR2 YYNGEE. J lost 2 bases, V lost 3 bases, and 3 bases had no gene match. The CDR3 here is CASSATGGAGANVLTF. The CDR3 DNA follows: TGTGCCAGCAGCGCCACAGGGGGCGCTGGGGCCAACGTCCTGACTTTC.

The gene calls are TRBV5-5 and TRBJ2-7; 7 bases agree with TRBD1. The germline V gene encodes CDR1 SGHKS and CDR2 YYEKEE (reference sequence). The CDR3 covers 17 residues. Trimming at V came to 6 bases and at J to 3 bases, leaving 18 bases not matched to a gene. Written as DNA, the CDR3 is TGTGCCAGCACCCCTTTTGTAGGGGGCTTCATTATCTACGAGCAGTACTTC. Protein: CASTPFVGGFIIYEQYF.

The chain has TRBV5-1 and TRBJ2-5; 8 positions match TRBD2. Germline V gene sequence: CDR1 SGHRS, CDR2 YFSETQ. The V and J ends lost 2 bases and 1 base, in that order; junction bases with no gene match: 1. This CDR3 region has 14 residues. CDR3 residues: CASSLGTSQETQYF. The CDR3 nucleotides are TGCGCCAGCAGCTTAGGGACTAGCCAAGAGACCCAGTACTTC.

The rearrangement links TRBV11-1 to TRBJ2-7; D might be TRBD2 (5 bases). The CDR3 covers 13 residues. Trimming took off 0 bases at V and 3 bases at J, with 6 bases between the two ends. Looked up from germline, CDR1 is SGHAT and CDR2 is FQDESV (reference sequence). In nucleotides, the CDR3 is TGTGCCAGCAGCTTAGCGGGAGTCTACGAGCAGTACTTC. Amino acids: CASSLAGVYEQYF.

The chain uses TRBV18 and TRBJ2-7; possible D gene TRBD1, 5 bases. CDR1 is KGHSH and CDR2 is LQKENI in the germline V gene. This CDR3 has 14 amino acids. Trimming took off 3 bases at V and 2 bases at J, with 11 bases between the two ends. As DNA, the CDR3 is TGTGCCAGCTCACCGTACAGGAATCCCTACGAGCAGTACTTC. Its translation: CASSPYRNPYEQYF.

Note on this clone: This specimen includes other DNA sequences encoding the same CDR3. This chain uses TRBV5-1 with TRBJ1-1, with 9 bases that match TRBD1. CDR1 is SGHRS and CDR2 is YFSETQ in the germline V gene. J was trimmed by 5 bases and V by 3 bases; bases with no gene match: 5. The CDR3 is made up of 14 amino acids. CDR3 nucleotide sequence: TGCGCCAGCAGCTCGGGACAGGGAGGGACTGAAGCTTTCTTT. Translated, it gives CASSSGQGGTEAFF.

The chain has TRBV7-2 and TRBJ2-4, with 12 positions matching TRBD2. Germline values: CDR1 SGHTA, CDR2 FQGNSA. After removal of 3 bases from V and 0 bases from J, the junction contained 9 bases not matched to a gene. This CDR3 contains 19 residues. The CDR3 is CASSFQTSGSRLAKNIQYF. The CDR3, as DNA: TGTGCCAGCAGCTTCCAGACTAGCGGGAGCAGACTAGCCAAAAACATTCAGTACTTC.

The chain combines TRBV9 with TRBJ1-3; D is ambiguous. V dropped 0 bases and J dropped 3 bases, with 22 bases sitting between them. Germline CDR1 and CDR2: SGDLS and YYNGEE. The CDR3 length is 19 residues. CDR3 DNA: TGTGCCAGCAGCGTAGGACCGATGGGGAGTGGGAGGGTTGGAAACACCATATATTTT. It codes for CASSVGPMGSGRVGNTIYF. Filled out from reference TRBV9 and TRBJ1-3, the complete variable domain reads DSGVTQTPKHLITATGQRVTLRCSPRSGDLSVYWYQQSLDQGLQFLIQYYNGEERAKGNILERFSAQQFPDLHSELNLSSLELGDSALYFCASSVGPMGSGRVGNTIYFGEGSWLTVV.

The chain carries TRBV4-1 and TRBJ1-4, with 7 nucleotides matching TRBD1. The germline CDR1 and CDR2 sequences are MGHRA and YSYEKL. V shed 0 bases, J shed 3 bases, and the junction held 4 bases outside the gene matches. The CDR3 runs 16 residues. Here the CDR3 reads CASSQDDRAANEKLFF. CDR3 sequence (DNA): TGCGCCAGCAGCCAAGATGACAGGGCGGCTAATGAAAAACTGTTTTTT.

The rearrangement links TRBV18 to TRBJ1-4, with 8 bases matching TRBD1. Trimming at V came to 2 bases and at J to 8 bases, leaving 7 bases not matched to a gene. Looked up from germline, CDR1 is KGHSH and CDR2 is LQKENI. The CDR3 is 15 residues long. The CDR3 nucleotides read TGTGCCAGCTCACCAACCCCACAGGGGGGGGAAAAACTGTTTTTT. It codes for CASSPTPQGGEKLFF.

The V and J genes are TRBV18 and TRBJ1-1; TRBD1 might be the D (5 bases). Looked up from germline, CDR1 is KGHSH and CDR2 is LQKENI. This CDR3 contains 19 residues. V lost 5 bases and J 1 base, leaving 26 bases between the germline ends. The CDR3 sequence: CASSSKGAGMGRANTEAFF. The CDR3 DNA is TGTGCCAGCTCATCCAAAGGGGCAGGAATGGGGCGAGCGAACACTGAAGCTTTCTTT.

The chain joins TRBV6-5 to TRBJ1-1; 8 positions match TRBD1. J lost 0 bases, V lost 2 bases, and 5 bases had no gene match. This CDR3 has 16 amino acids. CDR1 is MNHEY, CDR2 SVGAGI, per germline. This chain's CDR3 is CASSYGTGYMNTEAFF. The CDR3 region has the DNA TGTGCCAGCAGTTACGGGACAGGTTATATGAACACTGAAGCTTTCTTT.

This chain joins TRBV10-3 and TRBJ2-6; a weak D match, TRBD1 (5 bases). Germline V gene lookup returns CDR1 ENHRY and CDR2 SYGVKD. The CDR3 runs 17 residues. The ends were cut back, 1 base at V and 1 base at J, with 11 bases in the middle. DNA of the CDR3: TGTGCCATCAGTGAGTGGGGCAGCCTTTCTGGGGCCAACGTCCTGACTTTC. The encoded protein is CAISEWGSLSGANVLTF.

The rearrangement uses TRBV6-2 or TRBV6-3 and TRBJ2-2, with D possibly matching TRBD1 (5 bases). Trimming stripped 3 bases from V and 3 bases from J, with 11 bases between. The CDR3 runs to 15 residues. Germline lookup yields CDR1 MNHEY and CDR2 SVGEGT. For the CDR3, the DNA is TGTGCCAGCAGTTATGCAGAAGGGGACACCGGGGAGCTGTTTTTT. Protein: CASSYAEGDTGELFF.